This is a list of T cell receptor beta chains from one sample in a study of blood T cell repertoires in COVID-19. The protocol was immunoSEQ multiplex PCR, while the TCRdb copy is restricted to in-frame clones and leaves out a portion. The sample consists of under 250,000 clones, around 79% of them appearing once. The sample was peripheral blood. Receptors originate from a woman aged 40-49 years with COVID-19, enrolled during active disease. Each CDR3 is given with its conserved first and last residue. Each record gives: J gene, clone size, V gene, CDR3 length, D gene, CDR3 protein, CDR3 DNA. The D gene is left open where the match is weak. Size is stated for part of the rows, as once, few or many counts, or as a class when the clone is expanded.

j_call: TRBJ1-1
clone_size: .
v_call: TRBV5-4
cdr3_length: 14
d_call: .
cdr3_aa: CASSLQGSGTEAFF
cdr3_nt: TGTGCCAGCAGCTTACAGGGTTCGGGGACTGAAGCTTTCTTT

j_call: TRBJ1-2
clone_size: .
v_call: TRBV14
cdr3_length: 13
d_call: .
cdr3_aa: CASSQVATFGYTF
cdr3_nt: TGTGCCAGCAGCCAAGTCGCGACATTTGGCTACACCTTC

j_call: TRBJ2-1
clone_size: .
v_call: TRBV5-4
cdr3_length: 19
d_call: TRBD2
cdr3_aa: CASSLGLAGGRQSYNEQFF
cdr3_nt: TGTGCCAGCAGCTTGGGACTAGCGGGAGGAAGGCAGAGCTACAATGAGCAGTTCTTC

j_call: TRBJ1-4
clone_size: .
v_call: TRBV3-1/TRBV3-2
cdr3_length: 15
d_call: .
cdr3_aa: CASSPGGATNEKLFF
cdr3_nt: TGTGCCAGCAGCCCCGGTGGAGCAACTAATGAAAAACTGTTTTTT

j_call: TRBJ1-6
clone_size: .
v_call: TRBV25-1
cdr3_length: 16
d_call: .
cdr3_aa: CASSGDTGSASSPLHF
cdr3_nt: TGTGCCAGCAGTGGAGATACAGGGTCCGCCTCTTCACCCCTCCACTTT

j_call: TRBJ1-6
clone_size: .
v_call: TRBV11-3
cdr3_length: 13
d_call: .
cdr3_aa: CASSSNLDSPLHF
cdr3_nt: TGTGCCAGCAGCTCGAACCTAGATTCACCCCTCCACTTT

j_call: TRBJ2-7
clone_size: few
v_call: TRBV11-2
cdr3_length: 16
d_call: TRBD2
cdr3_aa: CASSWAASGGSYEQYF
cdr3_nt: TGTGCCAGCAGCTGGGCGGCGAGCGGGGGCTCCTACGAGCAGTACTTC

j_call: TRBJ1-1
clone_size: few
v_call: TRBV27
cdr3_length: 16
d_call: .
cdr3_aa: CASSFLLRGGGTEAFF
cdr3_nt: TGTGCCAGCAGTTTCCTTCTCCGGGGAGGGGGCACTGAAGCTTTCTTT

j_call: TRBJ2-5
clone_size: .
v_call: TRBV15
cdr3_length: 14
d_call: .
cdr3_aa: CATSRVQIGETQYF
cdr3_nt: TGTGCCACCAGCAGAGTTCAAATCGGAGAGACCCAGTACTTC

j_call: TRBJ2-7
clone_size: .
v_call: TRBV14
cdr3_length: 14
d_call: .
cdr3_aa: CASSQDGERREQYF
cdr3_nt: TGTGCCAGCAGCCAAGATGGAGAGCGCCGAGAGCAGTACTTC

j_call: TRBJ2-7
clone_size: .
v_call: TRBV11-2
cdr3_length: 17
d_call: TRBD2
cdr3_aa: CASSRTSGGSDSYEQYF
cdr3_nt: TGTGCCAGCAGCCGGACTAGCGGGGGGTCAGACTCCTACGAGCAGTACTTC

j_call: TRBJ1-5
clone_size: .
v_call: TRBV23-1
cdr3_length: 18
d_call: .
cdr3_aa: CASSPGRREGTESQPQHF
cdr3_nt: TGCGCCAGCAGCCCAGGAAGAAGAGAGGGAACAGAATCTCAGCCCCAGCATTTT

j_call: TRBJ2-7
clone_size: many
v_call: TRBV19
cdr3_length: 13
d_call: TRBD2
cdr3_aa: CASSLASGREQYF
cdr3_nt: TGTGCCAGTAGTCTGGCTAGCGGGAGAGAGCAGTACTTC

j_call: TRBJ2-5
clone_size: once
v_call: TRBV19
cdr3_length: 15
d_call: TRBD1
cdr3_aa: CASGQGQGRGETQYF
cdr3_nt: TGTGCCAGTGGCCAAGGACAGGGGAGGGGAGAGACCCAGTACTTC

j_call: TRBJ2-7
clone_size: .
v_call: TRBV7-3
cdr3_length: 15
d_call: TRBD2
cdr3_aa: CASSPGSGGAYEQYF
cdr3_nt: TGTGCCAGCAGCCCCGGCAGCGGGGGGGCCTACGAGCAGTACTTC

j_call: TRBJ1-6
clone_size: .
v_call: TRBV6-1
cdr3_length: 15
d_call: TRBD1
cdr3_aa: CASSDQGAYNSPLHF
cdr3_nt: TGTGCCAGCAGTGACCAGGGGGCCTATAATTCACCCCTCCACTTT

j_call: TRBJ1-3
clone_size: .
v_call: TRBV9
cdr3_length: 15
d_call: .
cdr3_aa: CASSERLVSGNTIYF
cdr3_nt: TGTGCCAGCAGCGAGAGACTGGTCTCTGGAAACACCATATATTTT

j_call: TRBJ2-3
clone_size: .
v_call: TRBV6-2/TRBV6-3
cdr3_length: 11
d_call: .
cdr3_aa: CASSPPGTQYF
cdr3_nt: TGTGCCAGCAGCCCACCCGGTACGCAGTATTTT

j_call: TRBJ1-5
clone_size: few
v_call: TRBV27
cdr3_length: 14
d_call: .
cdr3_aa: CASSLGGKGQPQHF
cdr3_nt: TGTGCCAGCAGTTTAGGGGGGAAGGGTCAGCCCCAGCATTTT

j_call: TRBJ1-4
clone_size: .
v_call: TRBV7-2
cdr3_length: 12
d_call: .
cdr3_aa: CASSNYGEKLFF
cdr3_nt: TGTGCCAGCAGCAACTACGGTGAAAAACTGTTTTTT

j_call: TRBJ2-1
clone_size: .
v_call: TRBV7-8
cdr3_length: 11
d_call: .
cdr3_aa: CASSFSNEQFF
cdr3_nt: TGTGCCAGCAGCTTTAGCAATGAGCAGTTCTTC

j_call: TRBJ2-3
clone_size: .
v_call: TRBV7-6
cdr3_length: 17
d_call: .
cdr3_aa: CASSLAWAGGGKDTQYF
cdr3_nt: TGTGCCAGCAGCTTAGCGTGGGCGGGCGGTGGGAAAGATACGCAGTATTTT

j_call: TRBJ2-1
clone_size: .
v_call: TRBV18
cdr3_length: 18
d_call: TRBD1
cdr3_aa: CASSPFFSGTGPYNEQFF
cdr3_nt: TGTGCCAGCTCACCATTCTTTTCCGGGACAGGACCCTACAATGAGCAGTTCTTC

j_call: TRBJ1-2
clone_size: .
v_call: TRBV19
cdr3_length: 12
d_call: .
cdr3_aa: CASKDRSGGYTF
cdr3_nt: TGTGCCAGTAAAGACAGGTCCGGTGGCTACACCTTC

j_call: TRBJ2-7
clone_size: .
v_call: TRBV19
cdr3_length: 14
d_call: TRBD1
cdr3_aa: CASSDRVPPYEQYF
cdr3_nt: TGTGCCAGTAGTGACAGGGTACCACCCTACGAGCAGTACTTC